Shown below are 2 T cell receptor beta chains from a single sample sequenced in a study of blood T cell repertoires in COVID-19. The data were produced by immunoSEQ multiplex PCR, yet TCRdb's version contains in-frame clones alone and is incomplete. Seen here are some 130,000 clones, around 87% observed once, and the top ten hold approximately 4%. Sequencing was performed on peripheral blood. The receptors shown here come from a woman aged 55 to 70 with acute or convalescent COVID-19.

V is TRBV18 and J is TRBJ2-2, with 9 bases identical to TRBD2. Germline CDR1 is KGHSH and CDR2 is LQKENI. CDR3 length: 15 residues. V lost 4 bases to trimming and J lost 4 bases; unmatched junction nucleotides: 4. The CDR3 coding sequence is TGTGCCAGCTCACTCGGCGGGAGGGGCACCGGGGAGCTGTTTTTT. As protein: CASSLGGRGTGELFF.

This chain uses TRBV6-5 with TRBJ2-1; possible D gene TRBD1, 5 bases. V was cut by 5 bases and J by 9 bases, with 14 bases left in between. CDR3 length: 13 residues. CDR1 is MNHEY and CDR2 is SVGAGI in the germline V gene. The CDR3 coding sequence is TGTGCCAGCAGTCAACTTAGGGGCGGTGAGCAGTTCTTC. It specifies CASSQLRGGEQFF.